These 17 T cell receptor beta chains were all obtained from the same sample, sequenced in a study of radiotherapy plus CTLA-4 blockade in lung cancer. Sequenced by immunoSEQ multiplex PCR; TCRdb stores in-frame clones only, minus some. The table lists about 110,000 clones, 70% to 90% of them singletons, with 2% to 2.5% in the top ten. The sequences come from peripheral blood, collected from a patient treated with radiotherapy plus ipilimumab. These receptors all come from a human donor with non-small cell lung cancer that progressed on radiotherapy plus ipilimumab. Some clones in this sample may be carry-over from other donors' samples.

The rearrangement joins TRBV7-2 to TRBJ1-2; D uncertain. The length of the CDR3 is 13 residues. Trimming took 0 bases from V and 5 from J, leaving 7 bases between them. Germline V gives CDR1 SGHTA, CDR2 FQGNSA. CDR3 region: CASSLASEYGYTF. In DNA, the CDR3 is TGTGCCAGCAGCTTAGCGTCTGAGTATGGCTACACCTTC.

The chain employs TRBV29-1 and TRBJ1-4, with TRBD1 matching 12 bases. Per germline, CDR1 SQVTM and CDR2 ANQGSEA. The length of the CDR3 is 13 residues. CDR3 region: CNQAGTGGEKLFF. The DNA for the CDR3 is TGCAACCAAGCCGGGACAGGGGGCGAGAAACTGTTTTTT.

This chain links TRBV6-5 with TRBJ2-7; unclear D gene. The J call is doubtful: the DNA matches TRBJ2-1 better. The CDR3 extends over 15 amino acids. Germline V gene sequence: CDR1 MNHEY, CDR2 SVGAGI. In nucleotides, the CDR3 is TGTGCCAGCAGTTATACCCAACTTCAGACACGTCGGCAGTTCTTC. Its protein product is CASSYTQLQTRRQFF.

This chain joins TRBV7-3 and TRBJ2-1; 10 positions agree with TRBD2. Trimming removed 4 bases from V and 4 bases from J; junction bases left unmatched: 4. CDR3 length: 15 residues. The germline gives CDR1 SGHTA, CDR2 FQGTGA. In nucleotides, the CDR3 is TGTGCCAGCAGCTCTACTAGCGGGGTATACAATGAGCAGTTCTTC. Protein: CASSSTSGVYNEQFF.

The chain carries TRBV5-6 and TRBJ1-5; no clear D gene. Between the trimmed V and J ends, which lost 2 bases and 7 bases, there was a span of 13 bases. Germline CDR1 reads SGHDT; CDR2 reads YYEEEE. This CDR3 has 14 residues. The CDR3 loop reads CASSLKQGWQPQHF. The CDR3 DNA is TGTGCCAGCAGCTTAAAACAAGGCTGGCAGCCCCAGCATTTT.

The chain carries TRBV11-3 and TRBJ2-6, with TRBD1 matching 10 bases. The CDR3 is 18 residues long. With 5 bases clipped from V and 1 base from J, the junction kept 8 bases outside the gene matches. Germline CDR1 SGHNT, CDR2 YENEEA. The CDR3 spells CASSPEGTGESGANVLTF. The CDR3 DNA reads TGTGCCAGCAGCCCTGAGGGGACAGGGGAGTCTGGGGCCAACGTCCTGACTTTC.

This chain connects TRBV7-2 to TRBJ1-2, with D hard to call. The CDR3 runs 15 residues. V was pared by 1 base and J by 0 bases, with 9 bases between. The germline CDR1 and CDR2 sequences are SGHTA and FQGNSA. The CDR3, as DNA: TGTGCCAGCAGCTTAGGGATCGGATCTAACTATGGCTACACCTTC. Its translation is CASSLGIGSNYGYTF.

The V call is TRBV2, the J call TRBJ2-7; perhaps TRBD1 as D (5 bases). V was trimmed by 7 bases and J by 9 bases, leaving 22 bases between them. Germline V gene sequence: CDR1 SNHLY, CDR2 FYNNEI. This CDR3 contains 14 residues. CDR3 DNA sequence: TGTGCCAGCACCCCGGACACCTACTACGAAGGGCAGTACTTC. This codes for CASTPDTYYEGQYF.

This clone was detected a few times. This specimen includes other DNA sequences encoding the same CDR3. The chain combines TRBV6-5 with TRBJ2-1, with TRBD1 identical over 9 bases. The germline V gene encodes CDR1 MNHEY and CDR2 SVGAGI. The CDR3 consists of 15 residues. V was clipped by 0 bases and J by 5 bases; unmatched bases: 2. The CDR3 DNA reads TGTGCCAGCAGTTACTCGGGACAGGGAAACAATGAGCAGTTCTTC. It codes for CASSYSGQGNNEQFF.

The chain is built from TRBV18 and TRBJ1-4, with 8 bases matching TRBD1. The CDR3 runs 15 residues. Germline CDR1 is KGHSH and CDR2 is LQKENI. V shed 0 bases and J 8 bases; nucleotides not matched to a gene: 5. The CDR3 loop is CASSPPGQGHEKLFF. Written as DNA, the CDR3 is TGTGCCAGCTCACCACCTGGACAGGGTCACGAAAAACTGTTTTTT. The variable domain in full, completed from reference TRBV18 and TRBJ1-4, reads NAGVMQNPRHLVRRRGQEARLRCSPMKGHSHVYWYRQLPEEGLKFMVYLQKENIIDESGMPKERFSAEFPKEGPSILRIQQVVRGDSAAYFCASSPPGQGHEKLFFGSGTQLSVL.

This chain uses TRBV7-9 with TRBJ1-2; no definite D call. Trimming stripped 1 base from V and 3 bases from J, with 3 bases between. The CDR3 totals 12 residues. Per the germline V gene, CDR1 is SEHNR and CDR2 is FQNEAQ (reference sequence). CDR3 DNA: TGTGCCAGCAGCTTAGGAGACTATGGCTACACCTTC. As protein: CASSLGDYGYTF.

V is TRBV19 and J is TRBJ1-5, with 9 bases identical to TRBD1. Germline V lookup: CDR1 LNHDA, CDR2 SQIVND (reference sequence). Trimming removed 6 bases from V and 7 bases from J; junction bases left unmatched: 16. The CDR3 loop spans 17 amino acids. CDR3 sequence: CASSLIGWTGERQPQHF. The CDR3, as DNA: TGTGCCAGTAGCCTTATAGGTTGGACAGGGGAGCGACAGCCCCAGCATTTT.

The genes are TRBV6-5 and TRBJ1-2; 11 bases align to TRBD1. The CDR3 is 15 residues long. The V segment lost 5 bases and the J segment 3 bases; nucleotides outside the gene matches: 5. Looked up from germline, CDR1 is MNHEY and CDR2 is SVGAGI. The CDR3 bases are TGTGCCAGCAGTCCAGGACAGGGGGCATACTATGGCTACACCTTC. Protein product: CASSPGQGAYYGYTF.

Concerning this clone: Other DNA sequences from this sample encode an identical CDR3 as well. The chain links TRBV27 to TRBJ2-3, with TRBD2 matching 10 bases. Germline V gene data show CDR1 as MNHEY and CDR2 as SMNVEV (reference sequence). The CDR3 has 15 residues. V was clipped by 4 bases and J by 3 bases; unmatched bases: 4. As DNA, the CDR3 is TGTGCCAGCAGTTGGACTAGCGGAGCTACAGATACGCAGTATTTT. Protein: CASSWTSGATDTQYF.

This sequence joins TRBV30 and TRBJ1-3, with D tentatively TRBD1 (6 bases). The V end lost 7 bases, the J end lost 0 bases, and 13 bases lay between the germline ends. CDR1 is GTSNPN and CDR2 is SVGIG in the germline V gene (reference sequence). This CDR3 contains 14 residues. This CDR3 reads CASIRDNSGNTIYF. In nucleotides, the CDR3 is TGTGCCTCGATTCGGGACAACTCTGGAAACACCATATATTTT. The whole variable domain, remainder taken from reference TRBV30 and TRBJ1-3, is SQTIHQWPATLVQPVGSPLSLECTVEGTSNPNLYWYRQAAGRGLQLLFYSVGIGQISSEVPQNLSASRPQDRQFILSSKKLLLSDSGFYLCASIRDNSGNTIYFGEGSWLTVV.

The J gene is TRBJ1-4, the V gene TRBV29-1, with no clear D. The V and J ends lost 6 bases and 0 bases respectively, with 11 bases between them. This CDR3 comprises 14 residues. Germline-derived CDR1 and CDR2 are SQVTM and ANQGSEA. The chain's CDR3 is CSVAWTPTNEKLFF. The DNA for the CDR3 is TGCAGCGTCGCCTGGACCCCAACTAATGAAAAACTGTTTTTT.

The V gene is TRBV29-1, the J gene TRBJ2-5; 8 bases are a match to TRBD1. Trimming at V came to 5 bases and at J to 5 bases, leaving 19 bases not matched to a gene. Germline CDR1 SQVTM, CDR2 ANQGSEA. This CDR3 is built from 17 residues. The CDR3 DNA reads TGCAGCGTTCCCCCCGCCGGAAACAGGGGGAGCACGGAGACCCAGTACTTC. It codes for CSVPPAGNRGSTETQYF.